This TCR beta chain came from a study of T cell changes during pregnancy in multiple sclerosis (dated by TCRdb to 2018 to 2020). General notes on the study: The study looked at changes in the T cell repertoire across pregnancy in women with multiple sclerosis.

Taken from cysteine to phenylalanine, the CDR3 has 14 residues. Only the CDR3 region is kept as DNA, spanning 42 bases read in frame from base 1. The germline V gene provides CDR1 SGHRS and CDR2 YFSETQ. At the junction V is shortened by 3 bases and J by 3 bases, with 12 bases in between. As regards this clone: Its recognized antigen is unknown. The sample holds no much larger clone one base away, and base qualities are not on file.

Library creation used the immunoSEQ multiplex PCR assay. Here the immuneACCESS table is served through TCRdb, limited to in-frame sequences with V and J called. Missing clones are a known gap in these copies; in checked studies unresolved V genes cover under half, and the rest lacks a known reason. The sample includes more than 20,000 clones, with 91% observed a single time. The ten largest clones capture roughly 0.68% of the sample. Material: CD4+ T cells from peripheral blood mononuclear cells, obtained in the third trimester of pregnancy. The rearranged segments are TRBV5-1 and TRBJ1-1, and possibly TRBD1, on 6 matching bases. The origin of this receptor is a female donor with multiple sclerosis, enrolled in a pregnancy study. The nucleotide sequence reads TGCGCCAGCAGCTCGCACAGGGTGGACACTGAAGCTTTCTTT. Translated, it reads CASSSHRVDTEAFF.